This T cell receptor beta chain was observed in a study of blood T cell repertoires in COVID-19. This CDR3 spans 18 amino acids. Germline loops: CDR1 LNHDA, CDR2 SQIVND (reference sequence). V shed 5 bases, J shed 5 bases, and the junction held 13 bases outside the gene matches. As originally analysed: Amplification from reference gene primers served as the basis for estimated nucleated cell counts. Using immunoSEQ multiplex PCR, the repertoire was profiled, and TCRdb retains in-frame clones only, with some absent. That table is the source of V, J and clone size, and D and trimming were worked out from the DNA. The profile covers 200,000 to 250,000 clones, with 86% appearing a single time and roughly 6.2% taken by the ten largest.

The chain couples TRBV19 to TRBJ1-6; 9 nucleotides match TRBD1. Sequenced material: peripheral blood. The receptor was derived from a woman of 80 years or more with COVID-19, enrolled during active disease. The CDR3 region is CASSALLPGQGNNSPLHF. CDR3 DNA sequence: TGTGCCAGTAGTGCCCTTCTCCCCGGACAGGGGAATAATTCACCCCTCCACTTT.